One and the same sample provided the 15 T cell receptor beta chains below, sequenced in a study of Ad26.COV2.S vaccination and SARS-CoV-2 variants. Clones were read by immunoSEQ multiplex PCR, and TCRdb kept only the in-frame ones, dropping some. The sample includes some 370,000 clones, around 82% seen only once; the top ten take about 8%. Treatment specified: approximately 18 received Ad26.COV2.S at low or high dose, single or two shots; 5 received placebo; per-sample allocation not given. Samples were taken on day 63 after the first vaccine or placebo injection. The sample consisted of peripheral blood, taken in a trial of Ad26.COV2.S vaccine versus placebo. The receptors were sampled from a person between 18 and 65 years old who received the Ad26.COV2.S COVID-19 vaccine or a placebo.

CDR3 DNA sequence: TGTGCCAGCAGCCCTTGGGGGGATGAGCAGTTCTTC. Translating it yields CASSPWGDEQFF. This chain links TRBV7-2 with TRBJ2-1; a possible D gene is TRBD2 (6 bases). Trimming shortened V by 5 bases and J by 8 bases, and 10 bases separated the two germline ends. CDR3 length: 12 residues. Germline CDR1 is SGHTA and CDR2 is FQGNSA. The entire variable domain, with the rest obtained from reference TRBV7-2 and TRBJ2-1, is as follows: GAGVSQSPSNKVTEKGKDVELRCDPISGHTALYWYRQSLGQGLEFLIYFQGNSAPDKSGLPSDRFSAERTGGSVSTLTIQRTQQEDSAVYLCASSPWGDEQFFGPGTRLTVL.

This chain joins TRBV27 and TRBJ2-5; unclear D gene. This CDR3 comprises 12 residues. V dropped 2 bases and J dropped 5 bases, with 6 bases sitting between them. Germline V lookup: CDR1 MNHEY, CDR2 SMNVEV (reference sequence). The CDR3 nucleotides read TGTGCCAGCAGTTTAGAAGGGGAGACCCAGTACTTC. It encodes CASSLEGETQYF.

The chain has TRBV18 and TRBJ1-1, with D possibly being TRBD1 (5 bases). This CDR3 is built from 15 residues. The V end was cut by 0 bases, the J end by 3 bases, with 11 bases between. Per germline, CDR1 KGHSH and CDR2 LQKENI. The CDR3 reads CASSPPLGADTEAFF. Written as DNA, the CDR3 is TGTGCCAGCTCACCACCGTTAGGGGCCGACACTGAAGCTTTCTTT.

CDR3 amino acids: CASSEVTGRQPQHF. CDR3 in DNA: TGTGCCAGCAGTGAAGTAACAGGCCGCCAGCCCCAGCATTTT. This chain links TRBV2 with TRBJ1-5; D is possibly TRBD1 (5 bases). Trimming removed 1 base at V and 7 bases at J, with 11 bases between. The germline V gene has CDR1 SNHLY and CDR2 FYNNEI. The CDR3 contains 14 residues.

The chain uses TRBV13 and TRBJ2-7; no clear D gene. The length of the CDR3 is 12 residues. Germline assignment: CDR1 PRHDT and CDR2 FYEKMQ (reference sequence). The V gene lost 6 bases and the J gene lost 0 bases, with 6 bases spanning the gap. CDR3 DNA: TGTGCCAGCAGTCTCTACTCCTACGAGCAGTACTTC. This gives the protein CASSLYSYEQYF.

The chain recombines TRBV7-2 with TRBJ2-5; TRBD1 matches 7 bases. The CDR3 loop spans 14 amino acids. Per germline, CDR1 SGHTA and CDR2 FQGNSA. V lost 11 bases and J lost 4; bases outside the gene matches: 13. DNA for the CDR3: TGTGCCTCTTCAGAACAGGGGATAAGAGAGACCCAGTACTTC. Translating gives CASSEQGIRETQYF.

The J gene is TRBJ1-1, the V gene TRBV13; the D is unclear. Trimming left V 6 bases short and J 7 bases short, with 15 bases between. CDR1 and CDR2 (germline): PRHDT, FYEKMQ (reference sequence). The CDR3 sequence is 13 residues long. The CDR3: CASRGSPGVEAFF. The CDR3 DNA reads TGTGCCAGCAGAGGATCCCCCGGAGTTGAAGCTTTCTTT.

CDR3 sequence: CASSLSPEYEQFF. In DNA form, the CDR3 reads TGTGCCAGCAGCTTATCGCCGGAGTATGAGCAGTTCTTC. This chain connects TRBV11-3 to TRBJ2-1; no clear D gene. V lost 2 bases and J 8 bases, leaving 10 bases between the germline ends. Germline assignment: CDR1 SGHNT and CDR2 YENEEA. CDR3 size: 13 residues. The whole variable domain, filled in from reference TRBV11-3 and TRBJ2-1, reads EAGVVQSPRYKIIEKKQPVAFWCNPISGHNTLYWYLQNLGQGPELLIRYENEEAVDDSQLPKDRFSAERLKGVDSTLKIQPAELGDSAVYLCASSLSPEYEQFFGPGTRLTVL.

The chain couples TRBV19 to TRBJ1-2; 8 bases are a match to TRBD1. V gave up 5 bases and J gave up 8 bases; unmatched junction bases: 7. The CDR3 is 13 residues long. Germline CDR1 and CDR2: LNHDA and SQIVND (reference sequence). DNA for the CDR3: TGTGCCAGTAGTGTCCAGGGGGCGAGAGGCTACACCTTC. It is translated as CASSVQGARGYTF.

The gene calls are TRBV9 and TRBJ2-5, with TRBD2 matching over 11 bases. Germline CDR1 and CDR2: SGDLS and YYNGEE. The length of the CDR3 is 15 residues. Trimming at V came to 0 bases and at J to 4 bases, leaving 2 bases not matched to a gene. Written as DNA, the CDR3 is TGTGCCAGCAGCGTAGGACTAGCGGGGAGAGAGACCCAGTACTTC. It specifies CASSVGLAGRETQYF.

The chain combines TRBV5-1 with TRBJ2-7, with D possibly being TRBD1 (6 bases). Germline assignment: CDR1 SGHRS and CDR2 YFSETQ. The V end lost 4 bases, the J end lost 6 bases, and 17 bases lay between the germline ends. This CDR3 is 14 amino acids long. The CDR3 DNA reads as TGCGCCAGCAGCGTGGATGACAGGAAGTTCGAGCAGTACTTC. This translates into CASSVDDRKFEQYF.

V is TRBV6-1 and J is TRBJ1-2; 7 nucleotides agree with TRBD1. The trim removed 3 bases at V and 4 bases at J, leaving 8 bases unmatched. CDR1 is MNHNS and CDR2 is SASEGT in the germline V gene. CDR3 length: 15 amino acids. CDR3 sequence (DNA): TGTGCCAGCAGTGATGCACCTGGACAGGCCTATGGCTACACCTTC. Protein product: CASSDAPGQAYGYTF.

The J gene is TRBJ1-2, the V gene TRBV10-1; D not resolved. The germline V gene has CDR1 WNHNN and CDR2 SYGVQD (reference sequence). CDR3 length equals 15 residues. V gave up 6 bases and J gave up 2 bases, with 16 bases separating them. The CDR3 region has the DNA TGCGCCAGCAGACCAGACAAACCAATCAACTATGGCTACACCTTC. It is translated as CASRPDKPINYGYTF.

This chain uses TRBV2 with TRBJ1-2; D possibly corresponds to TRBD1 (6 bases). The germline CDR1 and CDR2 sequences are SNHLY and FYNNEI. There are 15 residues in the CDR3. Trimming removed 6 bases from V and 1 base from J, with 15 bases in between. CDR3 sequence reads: CASRPAGVFNYGYTF. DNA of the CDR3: TGTGCCAGCAGACCCGCAGGGGTTTTTAACTATGGCTACACCTTC.

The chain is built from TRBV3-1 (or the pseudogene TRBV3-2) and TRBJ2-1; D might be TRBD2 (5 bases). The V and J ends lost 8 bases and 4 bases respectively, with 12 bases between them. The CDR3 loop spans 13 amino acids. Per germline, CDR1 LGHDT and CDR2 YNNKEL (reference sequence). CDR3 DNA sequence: TGTGCCAGCCGCCCCCCGGGGTACAATGAGCAGTTCTTC. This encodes CASRPPGYNEQFF.